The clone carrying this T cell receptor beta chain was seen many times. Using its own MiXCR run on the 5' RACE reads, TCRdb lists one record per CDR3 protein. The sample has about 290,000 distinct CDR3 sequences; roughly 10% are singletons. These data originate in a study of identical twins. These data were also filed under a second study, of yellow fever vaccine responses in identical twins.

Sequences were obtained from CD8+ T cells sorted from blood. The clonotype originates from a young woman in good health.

In DNA form, the CDR3 reads TGTGCCAGCAGCCAGCGCAGGGACTCCTACGAGCAGTACTTC. Amino acids: CASSQRRDSYEQYF. The chain uses TRBV4-2 and TRBJ2-7; D possibly corresponds to TRBD1 (5 bases). Germline V gene data show CDR1 as LGHNA and CDR2 as YNFKEQ. The CDR3 is 14 amino acids. V gave up 3 bases and J gave up 0 bases, with 9 bases separating them.